Detailed here is one TCR beta chain. The target of this receptor is not known. No much larger clone is present one base from it, and per-base qualities are unavailable. This sample is drawn from a study of blood T cell repertoires in COVID-19 (dated by TCRdb to between 2020 and 2021). In terms of the full investigation: Samples covering the acute and convalescent phases of COVID-19 were provided by collaborators in the United States, Italy and Spain. The dataset comprised deeply sampled blood TCRbeta repertoires from subjects exposed to, actively infected with, or recovered from COVID-19. Nearly every sample came with metadata listing a de-identified subject ID, COVID-19 status, age in years and sex. The material from the prospective study consisted of cDNA or gDNA derived from T cells, B-cell-depleted T cells, or PBMCs. The samples were drawn from two sources: the first 160 participants of the ongoing ImmuneRACE study, and some 1,300 subjects contributed by 6 global collaborators. HLA class I and class II types, where available, came from metadata supplied by the sample provider rather than from assay-based typing. The repertoires were released in a freely available public database intended as a resource for research on the immune response to SARS-CoV-2.

The study at large found these results: The amount of clinical and demographic metadata varied by source and participant and was provided uncurated.

The CDR3 measures 17 amino acids from cysteine to phenylalanine. The sequence is cut down to CDR3 DNA, 51 bases in frame from base 1. V ends up 4 bases short and J 6 bases short, with an unmatched junction base count of 13. The CDR1 and CDR2 encoded by the germline V gene are SGHVS and FNYEAQ. Collaborating institutions collected whole blood in K2EDTA tubes following their own protocols. Collaborator samples were shipped for TCRbeta analysis as frozen whole blood, isolated PBMCs, or DNA extracted from either sample type. The immunoSEQ Assay, a bias-controlled multiplex PCR, was used to amplify TCRbeta CDR3 regions from genomic DNA. Under the source paper's analysis protocol: Nucleated cell counts per sample were estimated from amplification of reference gene primers within the assay. Sequence reads were collapsed and filtered to measure the absolute abundance of every unique TCRbeta CDR3 rearrangement. Productive Simpson clonality was computed per sample as the square root of Simpson's diversity index over productive rearrangements. TCRdb's version of the immuneACCESS table is confined to in-frame rearrangements and falls short of the full clone set. An unresolved V gene accounts for under half of the shortfall where checked; the remainder is of unknown origin. The V and J calls and clone size are taken from that table; D and trimming were inferred from the DNA. The sample contains roughly 330,000 clones, 85% to 90% of them found a single time. Of the sample, 4% falls within the top ten clones.

Input material: peripheral blood. The sequence links TRBV7-6 to TRBJ2-2, with 8 central nucleotides matching TRBD1. This sequence originates from a woman aged 45-60 years with active or convalescent COVID-19. The nucleotides read TGTGCCAGCAGCTCGAAACCCGAGGACAGGGCTGCCGGGGAGCTGTTTTTT. This translates into CASSSKPEDRAAGELFF.